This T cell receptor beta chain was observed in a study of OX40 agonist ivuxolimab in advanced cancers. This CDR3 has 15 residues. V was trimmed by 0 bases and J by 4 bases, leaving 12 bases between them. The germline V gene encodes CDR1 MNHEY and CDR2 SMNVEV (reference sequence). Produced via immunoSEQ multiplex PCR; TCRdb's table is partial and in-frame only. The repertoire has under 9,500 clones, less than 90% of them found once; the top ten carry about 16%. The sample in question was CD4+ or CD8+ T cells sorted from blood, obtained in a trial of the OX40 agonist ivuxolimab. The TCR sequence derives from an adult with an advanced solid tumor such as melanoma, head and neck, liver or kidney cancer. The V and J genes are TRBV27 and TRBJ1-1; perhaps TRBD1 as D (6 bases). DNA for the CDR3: TGTGCCAGCAGTTTATCGATGCGGGGGCTCACTGAAGCTTTCTTT. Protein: CASSLSMRGLTEAFF.